These 24 T cell receptor beta chains came from one sample sequenced in a study of T cell responses to AZD1222 COVID-19 vaccine. Sequencing was performed with immunoSEQ multiplex PCR; in TCRdb, only in-frame clones are kept and a portion is missing. The data show 54,000 or so clones, about 85% seen once. The sample was peripheral blood, taken on day 0 of AZD1222 vaccination. These receptor sequences come from an adult in good health.

The CDR3 protein is CASIRGGNQPQHF. The CDR3, as DNA: TGTGCCAGCATTAGGGGCGGGAATCAGCCCCAGCATTTT. The chain links TRBV28 to TRBJ1-5; possibly TRBD1 for D (5 bases). The V gene lost 7 bases and the J gene lost 4 bases, with 11 bases spanning the gap. CDR1 MDHEN and CDR2 SYDVKM come from the germline V gene. The CDR3 spans 13 residues.

This chain connects TRBV24-1 to TRBJ1-2; D perhaps matches TRBD1 (5 bases). Germline V lookup: CDR1 KGHDR, CDR2 SFDVKD. V was shortened by 4 bases and J by 5 bases, with 25 bases between the two germline ends. This CDR3 has 18 amino acids. The CDR3 is CATSDPRADSRKGYGYTF. CDR3 bases: TGTGCCACCAGTGACCCCCGAGCCGACAGCCGCAAGGGGTATGGCTACACCTTC.

This chain links TRBV24-1 with TRBJ2-2; the D gene could be TRBD1 or TRBD2 (5 bases each). The CDR3 has 13 amino acids. The germline V gene has CDR1 KGHDR and CDR2 SFDVKD. Trimming removed 9 bases at V and 7 bases at J, with 14 bases between. CDR3 nucleotides: TGTGCCACCGAGGGGTGGGCCGGCGGGGAGCTGTTTTTT. This codes for CATEGWAGGELFF.

V and J are TRBV12-3 or TRBV12-4 and TRBJ1-4; perhaps TRBD1 as D (5 bases). With 8 bases removed from V and 3 bases from J, the gap between germline ends came to 10 bases. There are 13 residues in the CDR3. The CDR3 loop is CASLRQPNEKLFF. CDR3 in DNA: TGTGCCAGCTTAAGACAGCCTAATGAAAAACTGTTTTTT.

The chain links TRBV19 to TRBJ2-3; no clear D. The CDR3 contains 14 residues. The germline V gene encodes CDR1 LNHDA and CDR2 SQIVND (reference sequence). V dropped 8 bases and J dropped 5 bases, with 17 bases sitting between them. This CDR3 reads CASSYRVPIDTQYF. CDR3 DNA: TGTGCCAGTTCCTACCGAGTACCCATAGATACGCAGTATTTT.

The V gene is TRBV5-1, the J gene TRBJ2-1; D is perhaps TRBD1 (6 bases). Germline loops: CDR1 SGHRS, CDR2 YFSETQ. The CDR3 sequence is 16 residues long. V lost 0 bases and J lost 1, with 11 bases in between. The CDR3 loop reads CASSLVGARSYNEQFF. CDR3 sequence (DNA): TGCGCCAGCAGCTTGGTGGGGGCTAGGTCCTACAATGAGCAGTTCTTC. Full variable domain (outside the CDR3, taken from reference TRBV5-1 and TRBJ2-1): KAGVTQTPRYLIKTRGQQVTLSCSPISGHRSVSWYQQTPGQGLQFLFEYFSETQRNKGNFPGRFSGRQFSNSRSEMNVSTLELGDSALYLCASSLVGARSYNEQFFGPGTRLTVL.

This chain uses TRBV3-1 (or the pseudogene TRBV3-2) with TRBJ2-7; 7 bases align to TRBD2. Trimming took 4 bases from V and 7 from J; bases not matched to a gene: 4. The CDR3 extends over 12 amino acids. Germline assignment: CDR1 LGHDT and CDR2 YNNKEL (reference sequence). CDR3 DNA: TGTGCCAGCAGCCCGGAGCGGGGAGAGCAGTACTTC. This codes for CASSPERGEQYF.

This chain links TRBV19 with TRBJ2-2; maybe TRBD1 (5 bases). Trimming removed 6 bases from V and 4 bases from J, with 12 bases in between. The CDR3 extends over 14 amino acids. Germline lookup yields CDR1 LNHDA and CDR2 SQIVND (reference sequence). CDR3 sequence reads: CASRTLTGTGELFF. The CDR3 bases are TGTGCCAGTAGAACGCTTACAGGCACCGGGGAGCTGTTTTTT.

The rearrangement links TRBV7-3 to TRBJ1-6, with a weak D call TRBD1 (5 bases). V lost 5 bases and J lost 8, with 13 bases in between. Germline CDR1 and CDR2: SGHTA and FQGTGA. The CDR3 is 14 residues long. The CDR3 spells CASSVMGGDSPLHF. CDR3 in DNA: TGTGCCAGCAGCGTGATGGGGGGGGATTCACCCCTCCACTTT.

The chain employs TRBV6-1 and TRBJ2-7; 8 positions match TRBD2. CDR1 is MNHNS, CDR2 SASEGT, per germline. This CDR3 region has 14 residues. Trimming removed 1 base from V and 1 base from J; junction bases left unmatched: 0. CDR3 sequence (DNA): TGTGCCAGCAGTGAAGAGCGGGGGTCCTACGAGCAGTACTTC. This translates into CASSEERGSYEQYF.

The chain carries TRBV4-3 and TRBJ2-2, with D perhaps being TRBD1 or TRBD2 (6 bases each). The CDR3 covers 17 residues. Per germline, CDR1 LGHNA and CDR2 YSLEER. Trimming stripped 0 bases from V and 6 bases from J, with 17 bases between. CDR3 DNA: TGCGCCAGCAGCCAAGATAGGGGGACTGCTACCCCCGGGGAGCTGTTTTTT. This gives the protein CASSQDRGTATPGELFF.

V gene TRBV6-5 combines with J gene TRBJ1-1, with 7 bases lining up with TRBD1. The CDR3 runs 15 residues. Trimming cost V 2 bases and J 2 bases; bases outside gene matches: 5. Germline V gene data show CDR1 as MNHEY and CDR2 as SVGAGI. CDR3 residues: CASSYRGTANTEAFF. The DNA for the CDR3 is TGTGCCAGCAGTTACCGAGGGACAGCCAACACTGAAGCTTTCTTT.

The rearrangement uses TRBV3-1 (or the pseudogene TRBV3-2) and TRBJ2-7, with 9 bases lining up with TRBD2. The CDR3 has 18 amino acids. V lost 4 bases to trimming and J lost 2 bases; unmatched junction nucleotides: 15. Germline values: CDR1 LGHDT, CDR2 YNNKEL (reference sequence). CDR3 amino acids: CASSPPPISGGTPYEQYF. The DNA of the CDR3 is TGTGCCAGCAGCCCCCCCCCGATTAGCGGGGGAACACCCTACGAGCAGTACTTC.

The chain links TRBV2 to TRBJ2-1, with 8 bases matching TRBD2. Germline trimming cut 4 bases from V and 6 bases from J; bases unmatched to any gene: 8. CDR1 and CDR2 (germline): SNHLY, FYNNEI. The CDR3 has 15 residues. The CDR3, as DNA: TGTGCCAGCAGTGGACGGACTAGCCCCGGCAATGAGCAGTTCTTC. Protein product: CASSGRTSPGNEQFF.

This rearrangement joins TRBV30 to TRBJ2-7; TRBD1 matches at 7 bases. Germline V CDR1 and CDR2: GTSNPN, SVGIG (reference sequence). The CDR3 loop spans 15 amino acids. Unmatched junction bases numbered 13, after V lost 8 bases and J lost 0 bases. The DNA of the CDR3 is TGTGCCGGAAAACCAAACAGGGGTAGCTCCTACGAGCAGTACTTC. It is translated as CAGKPNRGSSYEQYF.

The chain joins TRBV28 to TRBJ1-2, with 7 bases matching TRBD1. V gave up 6 bases and J gave up 8 bases; unmatched junction bases: 15. CDR1 is MDHEN and CDR2 is SYDVKM in the germline V gene. The length of the CDR3 is 15 residues. Written as DNA, the CDR3 is TGTGCCAGCAGCCCCACAGGGGTTGGGATTGGGGGCTACACCTTC. This codes for CASSPTGVGIGGYTF.

This chain connects TRBV19 to TRBJ1-2; D is unresolved. V was shortened by 7 bases and J by 5 bases, with 11 bases between the two germline ends. The V gene's germline CDR1 is LNHDA and CDR2 SQIVND (reference sequence). The CDR3 contains 12 residues. CDR3 region: CASTGAWYGYTF. DNA for the CDR3: TGTGCCAGTACAGGCGCATGGTATGGCTACACCTTC.

V usage is TRBV14 and J usage is TRBJ1-3; TRBD1 agrees at 10 bases. Germline V gene lookup returns CDR1 SGHDN and CDR2 FVKESK. The CDR3 totals 16 residues. V shed 0 bases, J shed 4 bases, and the junction held 3 bases outside the gene matches. The CDR3 spells CASSQEGTGVGNTIYF. The CDR3 bases are TGTGCCAGCAGCCAAGAAGGGACAGGGGTCGGAAACACCATATATTTT.

This chain uses TRBV18 with TRBJ2-3; D uncertain. The V gene lost 5 bases and the J gene lost 1 base, with 10 bases spanning the gap. Germline lookup yields CDR1 KGHSH and CDR2 LQKENI. There are 14 residues in the CDR3. In nucleotides, the CDR3 is TGTGCCAGCTCAAACACATGGGGCACAGATACGCAGTATTTT. It specifies CASSNTWGTDTQYF.

The chain combines TRBV2 with TRBJ1-6; 8 nucleotides align to TRBD1. This CDR3 has 14 amino acids. CDR1 is SNHLY and CDR2 is FYNNEI in the germline V gene. J gave up 5 bases and V 4 bases, and 1 base lay outside the gene matches. The CDR3: CASSGGQDNSPLHF. For the CDR3, the DNA is TGTGCCAGCAGTGGGGGACAGGATAATTCACCCCTCCACTTT.

J is TRBJ1-2 and V is TRBV29-1; 8 positions match TRBD1. Looked up from germline, CDR1 is SQVTM and CDR2 is ANQGSEA. The CDR3 length is 12 residues. Trimming removed 4 bases from V and 7 bases from J; junction bases left unmatched: 5. This CDR3 reads CSVGQGAGGYTF. In nucleotides, the CDR3 is TGCAGCGTTGGGCAGGGGGCAGGTGGCTACACCTTC.

This chain uses TRBV11-2 with TRBJ1-2; D unclear. Trimming removed 1 base at V and 0 bases at J, with 6 bases between. CDR1 and CDR2 from the germline V gene are SGHAT and FQNNGV. CDR3 size: 14 residues. The CDR3 protein is CASSLVDPNYGYTF. CDR3 DNA: TGTGCCAGCAGCTTAGTAGATCCTAACTATGGCTACACCTTC.

This clone was detected a few times. The chain links TRBV5-4 to TRBJ2-7; D is unclear. This CDR3 spans 13 amino acids. Trimming shortened V by 0 bases and J by 7 bases, and 11 bases separated the two germline ends. Germline V lookup: CDR1 SGHNT, CDR2 YYREEE (reference sequence). The DNA of the CDR3 is TGTGCCAGCAGCTTGGCCGGATTACGGGAGCAGTACTTC. Translated: CASSLAGLREQYF.

The V and J genes are TRBV7-9 and TRBJ1-5; tentatively, D is TRBD1 (5 bases). Germline V gene lookup returns CDR1 SEHNR and CDR2 FQNEAQ (reference sequence). V was pared by 4 bases and J by 6 bases, with 13 bases between. CDR3 length equals 14 residues. CDR3 region: CASSSGGVGQPQHF. CDR3 DNA sequence: TGTGCCAGCAGCTCGGGGGGGGTAGGTCAGCCCCAGCATTTT.